The 21 T cell receptor beta chains presented below share a single source sample, sequenced in a study of CD8 T cells in ankylosing spondylitis. TCRdb fed the 5' RACE reads into MiXCR, producing one record per CDR3 protein. The table records about 140,000 distinct CDR3 sequences, 10% to 12% of them present only once. The sample comprised blood, either unsorted or a sorted T cell fraction (not recorded which). The receptors come from a female donor with ankylosing spondylitis or in good health (not recorded which).

The chain combines TRBV19 with TRBJ1-5, with D possibly matching TRBD1 (6 bases). The CDR3 spans 13 residues. Trimming removed 5 bases at V and 9 bases at J, with 14 bases between. The germline gives CDR1 LNHDA, CDR2 SQIVND (reference sequence). CDR3 in amino acids: CASSAQQGGPQHF. CDR3 DNA: TGTGCCAGTAGTGCCCAACAGGGAGGGCCCCAGCATTTT. The full variable domain, in which reference TRBV19 and TRBJ1-5 provide the parts outside the CDR3, is DGGITQSPKYLFRKEGQNVTLSCEQNLNHDAMYWYRQDPGQGLRLIYYSQIVNDFQKGDIAEGYSVSREKKESFPLTVTSAQKNPTAFYLCASSAQQGGPQHFGDGTRLSIL.

This clonotype was seen just once. One end of the junction does not line up with germline, which may come from a read error. The V call is TRBV20-1, the J call TRBJ1-3; D unclear. The germline V gene has CDR1 DFQATT and CDR2 SNEGSKA (reference sequence). This CDR3 has 14 amino acids. CDR3 protein: CGASHIASGNTIYF. The CDR3 bases are TGCGGTGCTAGTCACATAGCCTCTGGAAACACCATATATTTT.

This clonotype was counted at least ten times. The gene calls are TRBV3-1 and TRBJ1-6; D call uncertain. Germline CDR1 is LGHDT and CDR2 is YNNKEL (reference sequence). V was trimmed by 1 base and J by 0 bases, leaving 7 bases between them. This CDR3 comprises 16 residues. CDR3 DNA: TGTGCCAGCAGCCAAGTCGGAAGCTCCTATAATTCACCCCTCCACTTT. This sequence encodes CASSQVGSSYNSPLHF.

The chain carries TRBV2 and TRBJ1-4; D uncertain. Germline V gene sequence: CDR1 SNHLY, CDR2 FYNNEI. Trimming removed 7 bases from V and 8 bases from J, with 11 bases in between. The CDR3 has 12 residues. CDR3 bases: TGTGCCAGCACGCTGGTTTTGGAAAAACTGTTTTTT. Amino acid sequence: CASTLVLEKLFF.

The chain combines TRBV7-9 with TRBJ2-2, with D perhaps given as TRBD1 or TRBD2 (6 bases each). Between the trimmed V and J ends, which lost 5 bases and 8 bases, there was a span of 12 bases. Germline lookup yields CDR1 SEHNR and CDR2 FQNEAQ (reference sequence). This CDR3 is built from 13 residues. The CDR3 region is CASSVGGTGELFF. The CDR3 DNA reads as TGTGCCAGCAGCGTAGGAGGGACAGGGGAGCTGTTTTTT. The complete variable domain, with remaining parts taken from reference TRBV7-9 and TRBJ2-2, reads DTGVSQNPRHKITKRGQNVTFRCDPISEHNRLYWYRQTLGQGPEFLTYFQNEAQLEKSRLLSDRFSAERPKGSFSTLEIQRTEQGDSAMYLCASSVGGTGELFFGEGSRLTVL.

This chain uses TRBV19 with TRBJ2-4, with a possible D match to TRBD2 (6 bases). The CDR3 covers 19 residues. The germline V gene encodes CDR1 LNHDA and CDR2 SQIVND (reference sequence). V was cut by 3 bases and J by 0 bases, with 21 bases left in between. CDR3 region: CASSIRPQEGRVAKNIQYF. DNA for the CDR3: TGTGCCAGTAGTATCCGGCCCCAGGAGGGGCGTGTAGCCAAAAACATTCAGTACTTC.

As concerns this clonotype: One base away lies a much larger clone, so this may be a sequencing read error. V gene TRBV30 combines with J gene TRBJ2-1; 10 nucleotides match TRBD2. The CDR3 is 14 residues long. In germline, CDR1 is GTSNPN, CDR2 SVGIG (reference sequence). The CDR3 bases are TGTGCCTGGGCCACTAGCGGGAATTACAATAAGCAGTTCTTC. Its protein product is CAWATSGNYNKQFF. The full variable domain, rest sourced from reference TRBV30 and TRBJ2-1, is SQTIHQWPATLVQPVGSPLSLECTVEGTSNPNLYWYRQAAGRGLQLLFYSVGIGQISSEVPQNLSASRPQDRQFILSSKKLLLSDSGFYLCAWATSGNYNKQFFGPGTRLTVL.

This clonotype was recorded at least ten times. The J gene is TRBJ1-1, the V gene TRBV5-1, with a weak D call TRBD1 (5 bases). CDR3 length equals 17 residues. Germline assignment: CDR1 SGHRS and CDR2 YFSETQ. V was pared by 0 bases and J by 5 bases, with 20 bases between. CDR3: CASSLDILRQGGTEAFF. The CDR3 DNA sequence: TGCGCCAGCAGCTTGGATATCCTTCGTCAGGGAGGGACTGAAGCTTTCTTT.

This clonotype was found many times. The chain carries TRBV11-1 and TRBJ1-1; D gene unclear. Looked up from germline, CDR1 is SGHAT and CDR2 is FQDESV (reference sequence). The CDR3 contains 12 residues. The V and J ends lost 5 bases and 3 bases respectively, with 7 bases between them. DNA for the CDR3: TGTGCCAGCAGCCGAACCGACACTGAAGCTTTCTTT. This gives the protein CASSRTDTEAFF.

The gene calls are TRBV3-1 and TRBJ2-5; D remains ambiguous. Per germline, CDR1 LGHDT and CDR2 YNNKEL (reference sequence). The CDR3 is made up of 13 amino acids. V was shortened by 3 bases and J by 3 bases, with 8 bases between the two germline ends. The CDR3 sequence is CASSHGGEETQYF. CDR3 sequence (DNA): TGTGCCAGCAGCCACGGCGGTGAAGAGACCCAGTACTTC.

This clonotype was counted at least ten times. The chain is built from TRBV12-3 or TRBV12-4 and TRBJ2-1; tentatively, D is TRBD1 (6 bases). V was cut by 6 bases and J by 4 bases, with 19 bases left in between. This CDR3 region has 16 residues. This CDR3 is CASSPGASGVYNEQFF. CDR3 in DNA: TGTGCCAGCAGCCCAGGGGCGAGCGGCGTATACAATGAGCAGTTCTTC.

This clonotype came up many times. V gene TRBV7-3 combines with J gene TRBJ2-5, with TRBD2 matching 7 bases. Per the germline V gene, CDR1 is SGHTA and CDR2 is FQGTGA. This CDR3 has 13 residues. The V and J ends lost 2 bases and 7 bases, in that order; junction bases with no gene match: 4. The CDR3 DNA reads as TGTGCCAGCAGCTTAGAGCGGGGCAGGACCCAGTACTTC. Translation gives CASSLERGRTQYF.

This clonotype was counted at least ten times. This chain joins TRBV11-1 and TRBJ2-3, with 7 bases that match TRBD1. Per the germline V gene, CDR1 is SGHAT and CDR2 is FQDESV (reference sequence). Trimming cost V 2 bases and J 5 bases; bases outside gene matches: 4. The CDR3 has 14 residues. In nucleotides, the CDR3 is TGTGCCAGCAGCTTAAACAGGGGCGAAGATACGCAGTATTTT. Residues: CASSLNRGEDTQYF.

This clonotype came up many times. The gene calls are TRBV11-2 and TRBJ1-2; 9 bases align to TRBD1. This CDR3 spans 17 amino acids. Germline CDR1 reads SGHAT; CDR2 reads FQNNGV. J gave up 2 bases and V 5 bases, and 12 bases lay outside the gene matches. CDR3 region: CASSAGTGSFINYGYTF. The CDR3 DNA sequence: TGTGCCAGCAGCGCGGGGACAGGGAGTTTTATAAACTATGGCTACACCTTC.

This clonotype was detected ten times or more. The V and J genes are TRBV12-3 or TRBV12-4 and TRBJ2-7; 7 bases are a match to TRBD2. The ends lost 1 base at V and 5 bases at J; junction bases unmatched: 5. CDR3 length: 14 residues. This CDR3 reads CASSLGTRDHEQYF. As DNA, the CDR3 is TGTGCCAGCAGTTTAGGGACTAGGGATCACGAGCAGTACTTC.

This clonotype was counted at least ten times. The genes are TRBV6-1 and TRBJ2-1, with TRBD2 matching over 11 bases. This CDR3 contains 16 residues. With V trimmed by 7 bases and J by 3 bases, 8 bases remained unmatched. Germline V gives CDR1 MNHNS, CDR2 SASEGT. Written as DNA, the CDR3 is TGTGCCAGCATAGCTACTAGCGGGAGAGGCTACAATGAGCAGTTCTTC. Its protein is CASIATSGRGYNEQFF.

To note about this clonotype: At one end the junction does not follow the germline gene, possibly because of a read error. The gene calls are TRBV30 and TRBJ2-3; D not resolved. Per the germline V gene, CDR1 is GTSNPN and CDR2 is SVGIG (reference sequence). The CDR3 contains 13 residues. The DNA for the CDR3 is TGTGCCTGGAGTGTAGATCGCTCAGATACGCTGTATTTT. This gives the protein CAWSVDRSDTLYF.

There are many counts of this clonotype. An end of the junction does not agree with germline; a read error may underlie this. The V and J genes are TRBV20-1 and TRBJ1-1, with no clear D. Germline V CDR1 and CDR2: DFQATT, SNEGSKA (reference sequence). The CDR3 has 14 amino acids. The CDR3 region is CSAREDRRGTEAFF. The CDR3 DNA sequence: TGCAGTGCTCGAGAGGATCGGCGGGGAACTGAAGCTTTCTTT.

This clonotype was observed a few times. The rearrangement uses TRBV28 and TRBJ2-7; a weak D match, TRBD2 (6 bases). CDR1 is MDHEN, CDR2 SYDVKM, per germline. With 9 bases removed from V and 0 bases from J, the gap between germline ends came to 12 bases. The CDR3 is 13 amino acids. The chain's CDR3 is CASRDSSSYEQYF. CDR3 in DNA: TGTGCCAGTCGGGACTCCAGCTCCTACGAGCAGTACTTC. Full variable domain (outside the CDR3, taken from reference TRBV28 and TRBJ2-7): DVKVTQSSRYLVKRTGEKVFLECVQDMDHENMFWYRQDPGLGLRLIYFSYDVKMKEKGDIPEGYSVSREKKERFSLILESASTNQTSMYLCASRDSSSYEQYFGPGTRLTVT.

This chain uses TRBV29-1 with TRBJ1-1; tentative D call: TRBD1 (5 bases). The CDR3 has 12 residues. Germline loops: CDR1 SQVTM, CDR2 ANQGSEA. Trimming stripped 4 bases from V and 1 base from J, with 7 bases between. In DNA, the CDR3 is TGCAGCGTTGTCAGGGCGAACACTGAAGCTTTCTTT. The encoded protein is CSVVRANTEAFF.

This clonotype was seen ten or more times. The chain recombines TRBV20-1 with TRBJ2-5; D perhaps matches TRBD2 (6 bases). The CDR3 covers 14 residues. Germline CDR1 DFQATT, CDR2 SNEGSKA (reference sequence). The V end was cut by 0 bases, the J end by 5 bases, with 13 bases between. CDR3 in DNA: TGCAGTGCTAGAGAGGCGACGGGGGTGGAGACCCAGTACTTC. Encoded protein: CSAREATGVETQYF.